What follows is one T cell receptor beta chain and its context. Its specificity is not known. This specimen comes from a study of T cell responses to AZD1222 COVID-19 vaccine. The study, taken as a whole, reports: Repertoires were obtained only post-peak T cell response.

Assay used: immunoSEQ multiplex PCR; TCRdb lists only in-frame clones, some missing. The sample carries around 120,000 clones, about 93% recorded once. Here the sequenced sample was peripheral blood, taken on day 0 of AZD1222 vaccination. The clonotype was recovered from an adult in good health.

The CDR3 DNA sequence: TGTGCCAGCAGCGAGGACCCCCAGGGGGCAGCTTTCTTT. Its translation is CASSEDPQGAAFF. This chain links TRBV7-2 with TRBJ1-1; 8 positions match TRBD1. The CDR3 has 13 residues. The J segment lost 10 bases and the V segment lost 5 bases, leaving 9 bases of the junction unmatched. Germline CDR1 and CDR2: SGHTA and FQGNSA.